What follows describes a single TCR beta chain. Its antigen remains unidentified. No conserved phenylalanine or tryptophan is present at the end of the CDR3, so a read error is the likely explanation. CDR1 MNHEY and CDR2 SVGEGT are derived from the germline V gene. The V and J ends are trimmed by 6 bases and 4 bases, leaving 13 bases between them. The CDR3 has 13 amino acids, counting both end residues. The DNA shown is the 39-base CDR3, in frame from base 1. This entry belongs to a study of T cells in Graves' hyperthyroidism and ophthalmopathy (dated by TCRdb to the late 2010s). In terms of the full investigation: Peripheral blood samples were taken at the time of initial diagnosis, prior to any treatment. To identify distinguishing TCR V-J signatures, a discovery cohort of about 100 patients was used, comprising 43 with Graves' ophthalmopathy and 57 with stable Graves' hyperthyroidism. Thyroid tissue and blood T-cell repertoires from six Graves' hyperthyroidism patients were also compared in the study. The 100 discovery patients were randomly split 7:3 into training and test sets. Following sampling, methimazole starting at 30 mg daily was given to hyperthyroidism patients, and high-dose intravenous methylprednisolone was given to ophthalmopathy patients. The paper reports TCR Vbeta CDR3 sequencing of more than 120 peripheral blood samples: some 44 ophthalmopathy, approximately 74 hyperthyroidism and around 17 progressor patients. Prospective prediction of ophthalmopathy was tested in an independent validation cohort of approximately 18 hyperthyroidism patients and around 16 patients who later progressed to ophthalmopathy.

Amplification of TCR beta CDR3 regions was carried out from RNA transcripts. The first round of RT-PCR for the TCR CDR3 was performed with the HTBI primer set and the Qiagen OneStep RT-PCR kit. The libraries were constructed in a second round of multiplex PCR and then size-selected and purified. Libraries were sequenced paired-end with 100 bp reads on an Illumina HiSeq2000. Per the source publication's procedure: SOAPnuke was used to process the raw data, removing reads that contained adapters or uncalled bases, had a mean Phred below 15, or lacked an exact match to the constant primer or identifier. High-quality paired reads were merged with COPE v1.2.5, and unique nucleotide sequences were defined as clonotypes. MiTCR v1.1 was used to align the clonotypes against IMGT TRBV, TRBD and TRBJ reference segments. Analysis was restricted to V-J combinations with a frequency above 0.0001, which covered 99.2% of repertoires. The TCS score was defined as F50 (clonal expansion) divided by E x V (chaos), with BLOSUM62-based TCRdist calculated between CDR3 peptides within each V-J. Welch's t-statistics and random forest reduced fewer than 600 V-J features to around 14, which were used in a naive Bayes classifier (R e1071). TCRdb handled the public reads itself, with Q25 trimming in fastp and clone calling in MiXCR, and kept productive beta chains. Under each unique CDR3 protein, matching rows form one entry showing the most common genes and DNA. TCRdb's processing, not the authors', yielded these V and J calls. Recorded for this sample are about half a million distinct CDR3 sequences; around 21% of them occurred a single time. The ten largest clonotypes hold more than 20% of the sample.

A patient counted as having stable Graves' hyperthyroidism if no progression to ophthalmopathy occurred over 18 months of follow-up. Hyperthyroidism patients were newly diagnosed, had a disease duration of under 2 months, and were aged 18 to 65 years. Any patient with an uncontrolled infection, another autoimmune disease, pregnancy or lactation was excluded. Diagnoses relied on clinical symptoms, serum thyroxine and TRAb, thyroid ultrasound and orbital computed tomography. PBMCs were isolated from more than 8 ml of fresh peripheral blood by Ficoll-Paque density gradient centrifugation. Total RNA was extracted with Trizol reagent, and quality was checked on an Agilent 2100 Bioanalyzer. Here is what the overall study found, with its caveats: Sample size was not statistically predetermined, and blinding of investigators to group allocation was not performed. Most expanded thyroid clonotypes (frequency above 0.001) were also found in blood, which suggests that blood repertoires may mirror thyroid immune responses. In validation, the model predicted progression to ophthalmopathy with around 71% sensitivity and around 72% specificity, a median of about six months before onset. In cross-validation, a model built on a 13 V-J signature told ophthalmopathy apart from stable hyperthyroidism with under 90% sensitivity and around 81% specificity, and in testing the same model reached 80%/75%.

Recombination linked TRBV6-2 or TRBV6-3 to TRBJ2-7; the D gene is possibly TRBD2, with 6 bases matching. This clonotype was sampled from a man aged 18 to 30 with Graves' hyperthyroidism. Sequencing used blood. The DNA is TGTGCCAGCAGCTATCGGACTATATACGAGCAGTACTAC. This is translated as CASSYRTIYEQYY.